The clone carrying this T cell receptor (beta chain) has a count of ten or more. Its cognate antigen is unknown. Amplified TCR beta CDR3 regions came from RNA transcripts. HTBI primers were the set used in a first-round RT-PCR of the TCR CDR3. Each CDR3 protein is one row after TCRdb ran MiXCR on the multiplex PCR reads. Of around 600,000 distinct CDR3 sequences listed, over 12% are singletons. This sample stems from a study of T cells in Graves' hyperthyroidism and ophthalmopathy. Overall study results and limits: Stable hyperthyroidism was separated from ophthalmopathy by a model based on 13 V-J features.

This TCR came from a woman between 18 and 29 years old with Graves' ophthalmopathy. Sequenced sample: blood.

The DNA for the CDR3 is TGTGCCAGCAGTGGTTTTAAGGACAGGCTAGCGGGGAGCTCCTACAATGAGCAGTTCTTC. Its translation: CASSGFKDRLAGSSYNEQFF. The rearrangement joins TRBV2 to TRBJ2-1; TRBD2 matches at 9 bases. The CDR3 is made up of 20 amino acids. From germline, CDR1 is SNHLY and CDR2 FYNNEI. Unmatched junction bases numbered 16, after V lost 4 bases and J lost 0 bases.